The T cell receptor (beta chain) described here comes from a study of blood T cell repertoires in COVID-19. Per germline, CDR1 SNHLY and CDR2 FYNNEI. V was trimmed by 6 bases and J by 0 bases, leaving 15 bases between them. The CDR3 sequence is 15 residues long. Per the authors' pipeline: Quantification of nucleated cells was approximated via reference gene primer amplification. Clones were sequenced by immunoSEQ multiplex PCR, and TCRdb holds only the in-frame ones, with some missing. The V and J calls and clone size are taken from that table; D and trimming were inferred from the DNA. The table shows under 75,000 clones, with more than 60% occurring only once.

The material sequenced was peripheral blood. The gene calls are TRBV2 and TRBJ2-7; weak D call: TRBD1 (6 bases). The origin of this receptor is a woman aged 45 to 65 with active or convalescent COVID-19. DNA of the CDR3: TGTGCCAGCAGGACAGGCCAGGTGATCTCCTACGAGCAGTACTTC. Protein product: CASRTGQVISYEQYF.